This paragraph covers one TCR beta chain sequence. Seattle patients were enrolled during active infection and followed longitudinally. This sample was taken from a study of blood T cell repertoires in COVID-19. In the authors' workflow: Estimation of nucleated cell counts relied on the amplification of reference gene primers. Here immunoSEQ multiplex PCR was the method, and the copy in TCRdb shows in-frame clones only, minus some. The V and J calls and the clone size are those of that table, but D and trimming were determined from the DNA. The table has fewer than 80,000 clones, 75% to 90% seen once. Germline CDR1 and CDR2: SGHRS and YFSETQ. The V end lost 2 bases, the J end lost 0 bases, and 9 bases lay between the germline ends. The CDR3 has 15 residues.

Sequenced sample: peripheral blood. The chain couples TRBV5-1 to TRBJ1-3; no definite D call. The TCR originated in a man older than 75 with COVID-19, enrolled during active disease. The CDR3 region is CASSFDHSSGNTIYF. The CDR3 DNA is TGCGCCAGCAGCTTCGATCATAGCTCTGGAAACACCATATATTTT.